The 21 T cell receptor beta chains below were found in one sample sequenced in a study of identical twins. Using its own MiXCR run on the 5' RACE reads, TCRdb lists one record per CDR3 protein. The sample has hundreds of thousands of distinct CDR3 sequences; less than 10% are singletons. Source material: memory (CD45RO+) T cells sorted from blood. These receptors were obtained from a woman aged 18-29 years in good health.

This clonotype was detected a few times. The rearrangement uses TRBV4-1 and TRBJ2-1; TRBD1 might be the D (6 bases). V lost 1 base and J lost 6, with 25 bases in between. This CDR3 spans 19 amino acids. CDR1 MGHRA and CDR2 YSYEKL come from the germline V gene. CDR3 loop: CASSQVTYLGTRGGNEQFF. Written as DNA, the CDR3 is TGCGCCAGCAGCCAAGTTACGTACTTAGGGACAAGAGGGGGCAATGAGCAGTTCTTC.

This rearrangement joins TRBV20-1 to TRBJ2-5; 10 nucleotides align to TRBD1. The germline gives CDR1 DFQATT, CDR2 SNEGSKA (reference sequence). With V trimmed by 6 bases and J by 4 bases, 8 bases remained unmatched. The CDR3 has 14 residues. This CDR3 reads CSAPGDRGRETQYF. Here the CDR3 DNA reads TGCAGTGCCCCCGGGGACAGGGGAAGAGAGACCCAGTACTTC.

The chain is built from TRBV2 and TRBJ2-5; D is uncertain. The CDR3 length is 13 residues. V shed 3 bases and J shed 2 bases, with 7 bases lying between them. Germline CDR1 reads SNHLY; CDR2 reads FYNNEI. In nucleotides, the CDR3 is TGTGCCAGCAGTGATGTAGGGCAAGAGACCCAGTACTTC. Translated, it gives CASSDVGQETQYF.

This clonotype was seen a handful of times. J is TRBJ2-3 and V is TRBV7-2, with 7 bases fitting TRBD1. This CDR3 is 14 amino acids long. Germline V gives CDR1 SGHTA, CDR2 FQGNSA. With V trimmed by 7 bases and J by 0 bases, 4 bases remained unmatched. The CDR3 DNA reads as TGTGCCAGCAAAGAGACAGGGAGCACAGATACGCAGTATTTT. The encoded protein is CASKETGSTDTQYF.

The table lists this clonotype with many counts. The chain joins TRBV20-1 to TRBJ2-3; D call uncertain. Germline assignment: CDR1 DFQATT and CDR2 SNEGSKA (reference sequence). There are 13 residues in the CDR3. The germline V and J ends were trimmed by 3 bases and 6 bases, with 13 bases remaining between them. DNA of the CDR3: TGCAGTGCTAGTCTAGATGGAGCGGATACGCAGTATTTT. Its protein is CSASLDGADTQYF.

Points on this clonotype: A read error may explain this, as a much larger clone is one base away. The V and J genes are TRBV3-1 and TRBJ1-5; 7 bases map to TRBD1. The CDR3 has 18 amino acids. CDR1 LGHDT and CDR2 YNNKEL come from the germline V gene (reference sequence). CDR3 in DNA: TGTGCCTGCAGTTCATTTTATCCCGGACAGGATAGCAATCAGCCCCAGCATTTT. It codes for CACSSFYPGQDSNQPQHF.

A few counts support this clonotype. The genes are TRBV6-1 and TRBJ1-5; D remains ambiguous. V dropped 4 bases and J dropped 6 bases, with 10 bases sitting between them. The CDR3 covers 13 residues. Germline CDR1 MNHNS, CDR2 SASEGT. For the CDR3, the DNA is TGTGCCAGCAGTGCGACATTTTCTCAGCCCCAGCATTTT. This translates into CASSATFSQPQHF.

This clonotype was seen many times. The chain combines TRBV15 with TRBJ2-3; D not certain. The CDR3 has 13 residues. Germline V gene sequence: CDR1 LNHNV, CDR2 YYDKDF (reference sequence). Trimming pared 0 bases from V and 3 bases from J, leaving 4 bases between. CDR3 DNA sequence: TGTGCCACCAGCAGAGATCAGACAGATACGCAGTATTTT. Amino acid sequence: CATSRDQTDTQYF.

The chain uses TRBV3-1 and TRBJ2-2; 10 positions agree with TRBD2. V gave up 10 bases and J gave up 0 bases; unmatched junction bases: 5. CDR1 and CDR2 from the germline V gene are LGHDT and YNNKEL (reference sequence). The CDR3 spans 15 residues. The CDR3 sequence: CATCLAGANTGELFF. The CDR3 region has the DNA TGTGCCACCTGTCTAGCGGGAGCGAACACCGGGGAGCTGTTTTTT.

This CDR3 reads CASSPPPSLDEQFF. The CDR3 DNA sequence: TGCGCCAGCAGCCCGCCCCCTAGCCTCGATGAGCAGTTCTTC. The chain couples TRBV5-1 to TRBJ2-1; D is possibly TRBD2 (5 bases). V was trimmed by 4 bases and J by 8 bases, leaving 16 bases between them. The CDR3 contains 14 residues. Germline V lookup: CDR1 SGHRS, CDR2 YFSETQ.

This rearrangement joins TRBV20-1 to TRBJ2-1; D is undetermined. This CDR3 has 15 residues. Trimming shortened V by 3 bases and J by 7 bases, and 19 bases separated the two germline ends. Germline CDR1 is DFQATT and CDR2 is SNEGSKA (reference sequence). The CDR3 loop reads CSASHPWSGYNEQFF. The DNA for the CDR3 is TGCAGTGCTAGCCATCCTTGGTCCGGGTATAATGAGCAGTTCTTC.

The chain carries TRBV7-6 and TRBJ2-6; D not certain. This CDR3 is built from 16 residues. Germline V gene sequence: CDR1 SGHVS, CDR2 FNYEAQ. V was pared by 1 base and J by 0 bases, with 7 bases between. CDR3 bases: TGTGCCAGCAGCTTAGGACGCCACTCTGGGGCCAACGTCCTGACTTTC. Translation: CASSLGRHSGANVLTF.

In its sample, this clonotype was seen a few times. The rearrangement uses TRBV20-1 and TRBJ1-1, with D hard to call. Looked up from germline, CDR1 is DFQATT and CDR2 is SNEGSKA (reference sequence). The V end was cut by 4 bases, the J end by 6 bases, with 9 bases between. This CDR3 has 11 residues. Here the CDR3 DNA reads TGCAGTGCTAAGTTGGTCCCTGAAGCTTTCTTT. This codes for CSAKLVPEAFF.

This clonotype was recorded many times. The rearrangement links TRBV20-1 to TRBJ2-3; D ambiguous. Germline V gene lookup returns CDR1 DFQATT and CDR2 SNEGSKA (reference sequence). The length of the CDR3 is 13 residues. The V gene lost 3 bases and the J gene lost 2 bases, with 9 bases spanning the gap. The CDR3 DNA reads TGCAGTGCTAGCGCTGAAGTCACAGATACGCAGTATTTT. Protein product: CSASAEVTDTQYF.

The rearrangement links TRBV21-1 to TRBJ1-2; the table's D call, TRBD1, has no DNA check behind it. TRBV21-1 corresponds to a pseudogene. CDR3 length equals 13 residues. The CDR3 nucleotides read TGTGCCAGTCTGGAGGGGGGTGGCTATGGCTACACCTTC. It codes for CASLEGGGYGYTF.

This clonotype was picked up many times. This chain joins TRBV7-8 and TRBJ1-5, with TRBD1 matching over 7 bases. V was pared by 3 bases and J by 4 bases, with 12 bases of the junction left unmatched. The V gene's germline CDR1 is SGHVS and CDR2 FQNEAQ. The CDR3 extends over 17 amino acids. CDR3 residues: CASSFRTYGTDNQPQHF. In DNA form, the CDR3 reads TGTGCCAGCAGCTTCCGTACTTACGGGACAGATAATCAGCCCCAGCATTTT.

The J gene is TRBJ2-1, the V gene TRBV6-4; 8 nucleotides match TRBD2. V lost 7 bases to trimming and J lost 5 bases; unmatched junction nucleotides: 10. This CDR3 is 15 amino acids long. The germline CDR1 and CDR2 sequences are MRHNA and SNTAGT. The DNA for the CDR3 is TGTGCCAGCACGGGGGGGGACGGGAGAGACAATGAGCAGTTCTTC. Translated: CASTGGDGRDNEQFF.

The chain carries TRBV11-2 and TRBJ2-2; D gene unclear. The germline V gene encodes CDR1 SGHAT and CDR2 FQNNGV. The CDR3 length is 14 residues. V gave up 1 base and J gave up 5 bases, with 8 bases separating them. The CDR3 loop is CASSLGEITGELFF. In DNA form, the CDR3 reads TGTGCCAGCAGCTTAGGGGAAATAACCGGGGAGCTGTTTTTT. The full variable domain, rest sourced from reference TRBV11-2 and TRBJ2-2, is EAGVAQSPRYKIIEKRQSVAFWCNPISGHATLYWYQQILGQGPKLLIQFQNNGVVDDSQLPKDRFSAERLKGVDSTLKIQPAKLEDSAVYLCASSLGEITGELFFGEGSRLTVL.

At least ten counts were recorded for this clonotype. The chain joins TRBV7-2 to TRBJ2-7, with unresolved D. Trimming shortened V by 0 bases and J by 4 bases, and 13 bases separated the two germline ends. Germline lookup yields CDR1 SGHTA and CDR2 FQGNSA. The CDR3 has 15 residues. CDR3 region: CASSLAWATGYEQYF. The CDR3 nucleotides read TGTGCCAGCAGCTTAGCGTGGGCCACCGGATACGAGCAGTACTTC.

This clonotype was observed many times. This chain links TRBV6-1 with TRBJ2-3, with no clear D. This CDR3 contains 15 residues. Trimming stripped 6 bases from V and 0 bases from J, with 13 bases between. Germline CDR1 reads MNHNS; CDR2 reads SASEGT. DNA of the CDR3: TGTGCCAGCAGGCGATCGACACTAAGCACAGATACGCAGTATTTT. This gives the protein CASRRSTLSTDTQYF.

This clonotype was observed at least ten times. The chain recombines TRBV12-3 or TRBV12-4 with TRBJ2-2; TRBD2 agrees at 7 bases. The CDR3 length is 17 residues. V was pared by 4 bases and J by 0 bases, with 8 bases of the junction left unmatched. In DNA form, the CDR3 reads TGTGCCAGCAGTTCAAGAGCGGGGCCGACGAACACCGGGGAGCTGTTTTTT. Its protein is CASSSRAGPTNTGELFF.